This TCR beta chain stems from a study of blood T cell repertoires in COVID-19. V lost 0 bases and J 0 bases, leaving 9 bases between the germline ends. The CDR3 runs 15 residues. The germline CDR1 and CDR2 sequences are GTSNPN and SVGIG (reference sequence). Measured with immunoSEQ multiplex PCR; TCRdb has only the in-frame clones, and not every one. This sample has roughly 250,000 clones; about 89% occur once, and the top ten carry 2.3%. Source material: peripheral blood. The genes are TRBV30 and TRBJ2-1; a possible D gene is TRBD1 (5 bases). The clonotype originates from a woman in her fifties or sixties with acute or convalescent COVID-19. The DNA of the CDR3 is TGTGCCTGGAGTGTACAAGGGGCCTCCTACAATGAGCAGTTCTTC. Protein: CAWSVQGASYNEQFF.